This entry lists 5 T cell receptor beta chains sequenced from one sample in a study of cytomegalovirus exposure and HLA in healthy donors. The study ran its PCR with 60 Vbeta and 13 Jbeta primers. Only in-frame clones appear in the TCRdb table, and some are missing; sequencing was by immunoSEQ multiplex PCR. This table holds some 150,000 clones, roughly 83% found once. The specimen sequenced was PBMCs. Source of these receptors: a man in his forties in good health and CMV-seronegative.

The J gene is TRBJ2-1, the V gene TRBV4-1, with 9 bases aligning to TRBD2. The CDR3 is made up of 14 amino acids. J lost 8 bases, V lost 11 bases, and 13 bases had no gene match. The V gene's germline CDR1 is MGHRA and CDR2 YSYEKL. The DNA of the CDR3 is TGCGCCGGAAAAAAGGCGGGAGGGGGCCATGAGCAGTTCTTC. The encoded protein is CAGKKAGGGHEQFF.

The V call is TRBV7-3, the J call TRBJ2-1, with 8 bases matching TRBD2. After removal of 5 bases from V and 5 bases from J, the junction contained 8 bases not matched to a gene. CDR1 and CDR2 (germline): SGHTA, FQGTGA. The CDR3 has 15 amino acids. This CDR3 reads CASSNGGADNNEQFF. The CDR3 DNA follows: TGTGCCAGCAGCAACGGGGGGGCTGATAACAATGAGCAGTTCTTC.

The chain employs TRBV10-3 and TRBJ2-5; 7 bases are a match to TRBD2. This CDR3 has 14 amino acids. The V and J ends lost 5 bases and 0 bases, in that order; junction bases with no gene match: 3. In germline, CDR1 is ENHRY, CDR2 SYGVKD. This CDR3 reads CAISPGLHQETQYF. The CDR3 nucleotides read TGTGCCATCAGTCCGGGACTACACCAAGAGACCCAGTACTTC.

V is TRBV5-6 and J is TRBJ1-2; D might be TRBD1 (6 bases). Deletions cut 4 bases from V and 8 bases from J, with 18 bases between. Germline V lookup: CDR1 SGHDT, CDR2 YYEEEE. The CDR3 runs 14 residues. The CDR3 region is CASSNPGTGNGYTF. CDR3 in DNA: TGTGCCAGCAGCAACCCCGGAACAGGGAACGGCTACACCTTC.

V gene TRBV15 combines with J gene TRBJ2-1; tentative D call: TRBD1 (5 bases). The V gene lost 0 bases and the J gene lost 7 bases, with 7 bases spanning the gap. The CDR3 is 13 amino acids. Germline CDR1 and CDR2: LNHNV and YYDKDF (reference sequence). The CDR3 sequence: CATSRDRENEQFF. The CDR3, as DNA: TGTGCCACCAGCAGAGACAGGGAAAATGAGCAGTTCTTC. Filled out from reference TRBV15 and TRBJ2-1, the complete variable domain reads DAMVIQNPRYQVTQFGKPVTLSCSQTLNHNVMYWYQQKSSQAPKLLFHYYDKDFNNEADTPDNFQSRRPNTSFCFLDIRSPGLGDTAMYLCATSRDRENEQFFGPGTRLTVL.